What follows are 10 T cell receptor beta chains derived from one specimen sequenced in a study of regulatory T cells in long-lasting Graves disease. According to the study, TCR beta libraries were built with iRepertoire HTBI primers and CDR3-region Arm-PCR. TCRdb re-derived calls from the multiplex PCR reads in MiXCR, one entry per CDR3 protein. The sample lists around 420,000 distinct CDR3 sequences, approximately 16% occurring once. Regarding time point: newly diagnosed GD, antithyroid drugs for less than 3 months. Extracted RNA from PBMCs served as the source of the TCR library. This sample was also put to use in a study of T cells in Graves' hyperthyroidism and ophthalmopathy.

The specimen comprised peripheral blood mononuclear cells (PBMCs), sampled at new diagnosis, from a patient treated with antithyroid drugs. The receptors originated from a woman in her thirties or forties with Graves disease.

At least ten counts were recorded for this clonotype. The CDR3 DNA sequence: TGTGCCACCAGCAGAGTACGGGGTCCTGCCTACGAGCAGTACTTC. As protein: CATSRVRGPAYEQYF. The chain uses TRBV15 and TRBJ2-7; weak D call: TRBD2 (5 bases). V lost 1 base, J lost 2 bases, and 12 bases lay in between. The CDR3 length is 15 residues. Per germline, CDR1 LNHNV and CDR2 YYDKDF (reference sequence).

Ten or more counts support this clonotype. CDR3 nucleotide sequence: TGTGCCAGCAGTTACTCGTCGGAGGGGTCCTACGAGCAGTACTTC. This gives the protein CASSYSSEGSYEQYF. This chain uses TRBV6-5 with TRBJ2-7; the D gene is possibly TRBD2 (6 bases). This CDR3 region has 15 residues. CDR1 and CDR2 (germline): MNHEY, SVGAGI. Trimming stripped 0 bases from V and 1 base from J, with 10 bases between.

This chain links TRBV20-1 with TRBJ2-1; D is possibly TRBD2 (5 bases). Trimming cost V 3 bases and J 8 bases, with 11 bases left between them. Per the germline V gene, CDR1 is DFQATT and CDR2 is SNEGSKA (reference sequence). There are 12 residues in the CDR3. The CDR3 loop is CSASAGGYEQFF. In DNA form, the CDR3 reads TGCAGTGCTAGTGCGGGCGGTTATGAGCAGTTCTTC.

There are many counts of this clonotype. The chain carries TRBV15 and TRBJ2-5; possible D gene TRBD1, 5 bases. Trimming took off 6 bases at V and 5 bases at J, with 7 bases between the two ends. CDR3 length: 11 residues. Germline loops: CDR1 LNHNV, CDR2 YYDKDF (reference sequence). CDR3 amino acids: CATRQGETQYF. CDR3 nucleotide sequence: TGTGCCACCAGGCAGGGCGAGACCCAGTACTTC.

This clonotype appeared many times. The chain has TRBV7-9 and TRBJ2-1; TRBD2 agrees at 13 bases. The length of the CDR3 is 15 residues. Germline trimming cut 1 base from V and 6 bases from J; bases unmatched to any gene: 0. From germline, CDR1 is SEHNR and CDR2 FQNEAQ (reference sequence). CDR3 nucleotide sequence: TGTGCCAGCAGCTTAGGGACTAGCGGGAGCAATGAGCAGTTCTTC. Its protein product is CASSLGTSGSNEQFF.

The chain couples TRBV7-9 to TRBJ2-3; TRBD2 agrees at 7 bases. Germline CDR1 SEHNR, CDR2 FQNEAQ (reference sequence). The CDR3 extends over 16 amino acids. V lost 5 bases, J lost 0 bases, and 8 bases stayed unmatched. CDR3 sequence: CASSIGASGSTDTQYF. For the CDR3, the DNA is TGTGCCAGCAGCATCGGGGCTAGCGGAAGCACAGATACGCAGTATTTT. The variable domain in full, with the rest retrieved from reference TRBV7-9 and TRBJ2-3, is DTGVSQNPRHKITKRGQNVTFRCDPISEHNRLYWYRQTLGQGPEFLTYFQNEAQLEKSRLLSDRFSAERPKGSFSTLEIQRTEQGDSAMYLCASSIGASGSTDTQYFGPGTRLTVL.

About this clonotype itself: A much bigger clone sits one base away, suggesting this may be a read error. The CDR3 nucleotides read TGCAGTTCCAATAGGGGACTAGCGGGAGAGGCCCAGTACTTC. Encoded protein: CSSNRGLAGEAQYF. This chain joins TRBV20-1 and TRBJ2-3; 14 bases line up with TRBD2. The DNA end is more similar to TRBJ2-5, so the J call may be wrong. The CDR3 sequence is 14 residues long. The germline V gene has CDR1 DFQATT and CDR2 SNEGSKA (reference sequence).

The chain has TRBV15 and TRBJ2-3; 8 bases are a match to TRBD1. Looked up from germline, CDR1 is LNHNV and CDR2 is YYDKDF (reference sequence). With V trimmed by 0 bases and J by 3 bases, 2 bases remained unmatched. This CDR3 comprises 15 residues. The CDR3 is CATSRDRGPTDTQYF. CDR3 nucleotides: TGTGCCACCAGCAGAGACAGGGGGCCTACAGATACGCAGTATTTT.

This clonotype was recorded at least ten times. The V and J genes are TRBV18 and TRBJ2-7, with TRBD1 matching 11 bases. Unmatched junction bases numbered 2, after V lost 3 bases and J lost 4 bases. CDR1 and CDR2 (germline): KGHSH, LQKENI. This CDR3 is 14 amino acids long. CDR3 coding DNA: TGTGCCAGCTCACCCGGGGACAGGGGGTACGAGCAGTACTTC. Encoded protein: CASSPGDRGYEQYF.

The rearrangement joins TRBV15 to TRBJ1-5; D is ambiguous. Germline lookup yields CDR1 LNHNV and CDR2 YYDKDF (reference sequence). This CDR3 is 15 amino acids long. Deletions cut 1 base from V and 3 bases from J, with 10 bases between. CDR3 coding DNA: TGTGCCACCAGCAGAGGTCCCGGGTTCAATCAGCCCCAGCATTTT. This encodes CATSRGPGFNQPQHF.